This TCR beta chain was identified during a study of CD8+ T cells in alopecia areata. Study as a whole: At a dose of 5 to 10 mg twice daily, oral tofacitinib was given to treated patients. The tofacitinib course ran for 6 to 18 months and was followed by 6 months off drug. Broader study findings: The treated group had a single nonresponder, limiting CD8+ expansion-response conclusions.

Note on this clone: Its specificity is not known.

Deletions cut 0 bases from V and 12 bases from J, with 15 bases between. Germline values: CDR1 SGHDN, CDR2 FVKESK. This CDR3 has 13 amino acids. Reverse transcription of extracted RNA yielded cDNA, which provided the sequencing template. Sequencing was performed with immunoSEQ multiplex PCR; in TCRdb, only in-frame clones are kept and a portion is missing. This sample has nearly 200,000 clones, with roughly 60% found just once. Treatment meaning: oral pan-JAK inhibitor, 5-10 mg twice daily. The sequences come from CD4+ T cells sorted from blood, collected at week 24, from a patient treated with tofacitinib. The gene calls are TRBV14 and TRBJ2-7, with D possibly matching TRBD2 (5 bases). This TCR came from a human donor with alopecia areata. The CDR3 region is CASSQDPEGSRYF. The CDR3 bases are TGTGCCAGCAGCCAAGATCCTGAGGGAAGCAGGTACTTC.